The 30 T cell receptor beta chains below were found in one sample sequenced in a study of Ad26.COV2.S vaccination and SARS-CoV-2 variants. Method: immunoSEQ multiplex PCR; TCRdb's copy keeps in-frame clones and lacks some. The sample records roughly 270,000 clones, over 75% being singletons. Regarding treatment: over 15 received Ad26.COV2.S at low or high dose, single or two shots; five or six received placebo; per-sample allocation not given. On day 63 after the first injection, vaccine and placebo recipients gave samples. The specimen comprised peripheral blood, sampled in a trial of Ad26.COV2.S vaccine versus placebo. These receptors were obtained from a person aged 18-65 years who received the Ad26.COV2.S COVID-19 vaccine or a placebo.

The chain uses TRBV3-1 (or the pseudogene TRBV3-2) and TRBJ2-4; the D gene could be TRBD1 or TRBD2 (5 bases each). Germline values: CDR1 LGHDT, CDR2 YNNKEL (reference sequence). The V end was cut by 1 base, the J end by 8 bases, with 18 bases between. The CDR3 contains 16 residues. CDR3 DNA: TGTGCCAGCAGCCAAGTGGGAGCCTGGGACGGTGACATTCAGTACTTC. It is translated as CASSQVGAWDGDIQYF.

This rearrangement joins TRBV30 to TRBJ2-7; 7 bases are shared with TRBD1. This CDR3 comprises 11 residues. The J segment lost 2 bases and the V segment lost 5 bases, leaving 0 bases of the junction unmatched. Germline V gene sequence: CDR1 GTSNPN, CDR2 SVGIG (reference sequence). The CDR3 sequence: CAWQGAYEQYF. CDR3 nucleotides: TGTGCCTGGCAGGGGGCCTACGAGCAGTACTTC.

This rearrangement joins TRBV2 to TRBJ2-2; D is unresolved. The germline V gene encodes CDR1 SNHLY and CDR2 FYNNEI. V lost 7 bases, J lost 7 bases, and 13 bases lay in between. This CDR3 spans 13 amino acids. CDR3 region: CASTQDRYGELFF. The CDR3 DNA reads as TGTGCCAGCACTCAAGACCGATACGGGGAGCTGTTTTTT. The full variable domain, rest sourced from reference TRBV2 and TRBJ2-2, is EPEVTQTPSHQVTQMGQEVILRCVPISNHLYFYWYRQILGQKVEFLVSFYNNEISEKSEIFDDQFSVERPDGSNFTLKIRSTKLEDSAMYFCASTQDRYGELFFGEGSRLTVL.

The V and J genes are TRBV28 and TRBJ2-6, with D tentatively TRBD1 (7 bases). The CDR3 consists of 18 residues. Trimming cost V 5 bases and J 2 bases, with 19 bases left between them. Germline V gives CDR1 MDHEN, CDR2 SYDVKM. The CDR3 DNA sequence: TGTGCCAGCAGTGCCGAAAAAGGCAGGGGGGCTGGGGCCAACGTCCTGACTTTC. Translation gives CASSAEKGRGAGANVLTF.

This clone was seen just once. The rearrangement uses TRBV13 and TRBJ2-3; TRBD2 aligns across 11 bases. The germline CDR1 and CDR2 sequences are PRHDT and FYEKMQ (reference sequence). The CDR3 loop spans 17 amino acids. V dropped 4 bases and J dropped 4; count of bases not matched to a gene: 10. Here the CDR3 DNA reads TGTGCCAGCAGCTCCTTAGTGGGACTAGCGGAGGCAGATACGCAGTATTTT. Translated: CASSSLVGLAEADTQYF.

This clone was found once. The chain links TRBV6-6 to TRBJ1-1; D unresolved. V dropped 6 bases and J dropped 1 base, with 15 bases sitting between them. Germline V gene sequence: CDR1 MNHNY, CDR2 SVGAGI (reference sequence). The CDR3 totals 15 residues. CDR3 loop: CASSLMRRENTEAFF. The CDR3 DNA is TGTGCCAGCAGCCTAATGCGAAGGGAGAACACTGAAGCTTTCTTT.

The rearrangement links TRBV18 to TRBJ2-1; D uncertain. The germline V gene encodes CDR1 KGHSH and CDR2 LQKENI. The CDR3 is 14 amino acids. With 1 base removed from V and 8 bases from J, the gap between germline ends came to 12 bases. CDR3 amino acids: CASSPRRTLDEQFF. In nucleotides, the CDR3 is TGTGCCAGCTCACCACGTCGCACTCTAGATGAGCAGTTCTTC.

V usage is TRBV18 and J usage is TRBJ1-1; a possible D gene is TRBD1 (6 bases). Trimming removed 4 bases from V and 3 bases from J, with 15 bases in between. The CDR3 has 15 residues. In germline, CDR1 is KGHSH, CDR2 LQKENI. CDR3 sequence: CASSRRRGVDTEAFF. The CDR3 DNA is TGTGCCAGCTCACGCCGCAGGGGCGTGGACACTGAAGCTTTCTTT.

This clone showed up just once. This chain links TRBV28 with TRBJ2-7; D is unclear. The V end lost 2 bases, the J end lost 4 bases, and 3 bases lay between the germline ends. Germline V gene lookup returns CDR1 MDHEN and CDR2 SYDVKM. This CDR3 spans 11 amino acids. The CDR3 here is CASSLRYEQYF. Written as DNA, the CDR3 is TGTGCCAGCAGTTTAAGGTACGAGCAGTACTTC.

The chain joins TRBV5-1 to TRBJ2-5; D unresolved. V gave up 0 bases and J gave up 2 bases, with 8 bases separating them. CDR3 length: 14 residues. Germline values: CDR1 SGHRS, CDR2 YFSETQ. Written as DNA, the CDR3 is TGCGCCAGCAGCTTGGCTTGGGGTCAAGAGACCCAGTACTTC. As protein: CASSLAWGQETQYF.

This clone was seen a few times. V gene TRBV19 combines with J gene TRBJ1-5; 7 bases line up with TRBD1. J gave up 3 bases and V 10 bases, and 6 bases lay outside the gene matches. CDR3 length: 13 residues. Germline CDR1 LNHDA, CDR2 SQIVND (reference sequence). The CDR3 loop is CATKDRANQPQHF. The CDR3 nucleotides read TGTGCCACTAAAGACAGGGCCAATCAGCCCCAGCATTTT. Drawing the rest from reference TRBV19 and TRBJ1-5, the complete variable domain is DGGITQSPKYLFRKEGQNVTLSCEQNLNHDAMYWYRQDPGQGLRLIYYSQIVNDFQKGDIAEGYSVSREKKESFPLTVTSAQKNPTAFYLCATKDRANQPQHFGDGTRLSIL.

The chain is built from TRBV18 and TRBJ2-7, with D possibly TRBD1 on 5 matching bases. The CDR3 has 14 amino acids. Germline V gene sequence: CDR1 KGHSH, CDR2 LQKENI. Trimming stripped 2 bases from V and 5 bases from J, with 13 bases between. CDR3 protein: CASSPTALRDEQYF. For the CDR3, the DNA is TGTGCCAGCTCACCAACAGCCCTCAGGGACGAGCAGTACTTC.

This chain joins TRBV7-2 and TRBJ1-5, with D hard to call. Germline CDR1 reads SGHTA; CDR2 reads FQGNSA. This CDR3 is built from 13 residues. V was trimmed by 1 base and J by 8 bases, leaving 9 bases between them. Written as DNA, the CDR3 is TGTGCCAGCAGCTTAGGAGGTCCGAAGCCCCAGCATTTT. Translation: CASSLGGPKPQHF.

The chain is built from TRBV24-1 and TRBJ1-1; TRBD1 is a possible D gene (6 bases). The V end was cut by 7 bases, the J end by 1 base, with 9 bases between. The CDR3 length is 13 residues. CDR1 and CDR2 from the germline V gene are KGHDR and SFDVKD. The CDR3 is CATRQGRNTEAFF. The CDR3 bases are TGTGCCACCAGACAGGGCCGGAACACTGAAGCTTTCTTT.

CDR3 nucleotides: TGTGCCAGTAGTTATTACCGGGACAGTCGGGACGAGCAGTACTTC. Its translation is CASSYYRDSRDEQYF. This rearrangement joins TRBV19 to TRBJ2-7, with 7 bases fitting TRBD1. CDR1 is LNHDA and CDR2 is SQIVND in the germline V gene (reference sequence). V dropped 5 bases and J dropped 5; count of bases not matched to a gene: 12. CDR3 length: 15 residues.

The CDR3 DNA follows: TGTGCCAGCAGCCCGGGGACAGGGGATGAAAAACTGTTTTTT. It codes for CASSPGTGDEKLFF. The V gene is TRBV3-1 (or the pseudogene TRBV3-2), the J gene TRBJ1-4, with 10 bases matching TRBD1. This CDR3 region has 14 residues. With V trimmed by 4 bases and J by 6 bases, 2 bases remained unmatched. Germline values: CDR1 LGHDT, CDR2 YNNKEL (reference sequence).

The rearrangement links TRBV5-1 to TRBJ1-2; no clear D gene. Between the trimmed V and J ends, which lost 4 bases and 5 bases, there was a span of 12 bases. This CDR3 is built from 13 residues. The germline V gene encodes CDR1 SGHRS and CDR2 YFSETQ. The CDR3 sequence: CASSPDRRYGYTF. The CDR3 DNA is TGCGCCAGCAGCCCGGACCGTAGATATGGCTACACCTTC.

The CDR3 is CASSLGVQGQGATDTQYF. In nucleotides, the CDR3 is TGTGCCAGCAGCTTGGGCGTTCAGGGACAGGGGGCAACAGATACGCAGTATTTT. V and J are TRBV5-8 and TRBJ2-3; TRBD1 matches at 12 bases. The CDR3 extends over 18 amino acids. The V gene's germline CDR1 is SGHTS and CDR2 YDEGEE. Germline trimming cut 0 bases from V and 3 bases from J; bases unmatched to any gene: 8.

This chain joins TRBV29-1 and TRBJ1-2; D unclear. There are 13 residues in the CDR3. The V and J ends lost 7 bases and 2 bases respectively, with 14 bases between them. Germline V gene data show CDR1 as SQVTM and CDR2 as ANQGSEA. The DNA for the CDR3 is TGCAGCGCGGGTGGCAGCTCAAACTATGGCTACACCTTC. Translating it yields CSAGGSSNYGYTF.

This chain connects TRBV9 to TRBJ1-1; D not resolved. Germline V gene sequence: CDR1 SGDLS, CDR2 YYNGEE. Trimming took off 0 bases at V and 1 base at J, with 7 bases between the two ends. The CDR3 sequence is 14 residues long. In DNA form, the CDR3 reads TGTGCCAGCAGCGTAGGCAGTCAGAACACTGAAGCTTTCTTT. Amino acid sequence: CASSVGSQNTEAFF.

The chain has TRBV7-6 and TRBJ2-3, with 15 bases aligning to TRBD2. Germline CDR1 reads SGHVS; CDR2 reads FNYEAQ. Trimming removed 5 bases from V and 6 bases from J; junction bases left unmatched: 6. The CDR3 covers 16 residues. CDR3 sequence: CASSPGLAGGLDTQYF. The CDR3 DNA sequence: TGTGCCAGCAGCCCGGGACTAGCGGGGGGTCTGGATACGCAGTATTTT.

This clone was recorded once. This chain links TRBV9 with TRBJ2-2, with a possible D match to TRBD2 (5 bases). The CDR3 covers 15 residues. Trimming pared 3 bases from V and 2 bases from J, leaving 11 bases between. Germline V lookup: CDR1 SGDLS, CDR2 YYNGEE. The CDR3 here is CASSERTANTGELFF. The CDR3 coding sequence is TGTGCCAGCAGCGAAAGGACTGCAAACACCGGGGAGCTGTTTTTT.

J is TRBJ1-1 and V is TRBV30, with 11 bases aligning to TRBD1. The trim removed 5 bases at V and 5 bases at J, leaving 10 bases unmatched. Looked up from germline, CDR1 is GTSNPN and CDR2 is SVGIG (reference sequence). This CDR3 has 15 residues. The CDR3 loop is CAWCLSRDRGTEAFF. The CDR3 DNA is TGTGCCTGGTGCCTAAGCCGGGACAGGGGGACTGAAGCTTTCTTT.

The CDR3 reads CSVEGVRGYTF. The CDR3 nucleotides read TGCAGCGTTGAAGGGGTGCGAGGCTACACCTTC. The chain uses TRBV29-1 and TRBJ1-2; D ambiguous. The CDR3 contains 11 residues. Germline V lookup: CDR1 SQVTM, CDR2 ANQGSEA. V was trimmed by 1 base and J by 8 bases, leaving 8 bases between them. The full variable domain, completed using reference TRBV29-1 and TRBJ1-2, is SAVISQKPSRDICQRGTSLTIQCQVDSQVTMMFWYRQQPGQSLTLIATANQGSEATYESGFVIDKFPISRPNLTFSTLTVSNMSPEDSSIYLCSVEGVRGYTFGSGTRLTVV.

The chain employs TRBV6-2 or TRBV6-3 and TRBJ1-1; possibly TRBD1 for D (5 bases). The CDR3 is 15 residues long. Between the trimmed V and J ends, which lost 0 bases and 1 base, there was a span of 9 bases. The germline V gene encodes CDR1 MNHEY and CDR2 SVGEGT. The CDR3 DNA is TGTGCCAGCAGTTACTCCCCTACAGGGAACACTGAAGCTTTCTTT. It yields the protein CASSYSPTGNTEAFF.

The chain employs TRBV30 and TRBJ2-7, with D tentatively TRBD2 (6 bases). In germline, CDR1 is GTSNPN, CDR2 SVGIG (reference sequence). Between the trimmed V and J ends, which lost 0 bases and 0 bases, there was a span of 12 bases. This CDR3 region has 15 residues. The CDR3 DNA reads as TGTGCCTGGAGTGTACGGGGTAGCGGCTCCTACGAGCAGTACTTC. It specifies CAWSVRGSGSYEQYF.

The J gene is TRBJ2-2, the V gene TRBV3-1 (or the pseudogene TRBV3-2); D is unresolved. Trimming removed 4 bases from V and 1 base from J, with 16 bases in between. The CDR3 is 17 residues long. Germline loops: CDR1 LGHDT, CDR2 YNNKEL (reference sequence). As DNA, the CDR3 is TGTGCCAGCAGCCTCACCAGGAGTTTTAAGAACACCGGGGAGCTGTTTTTT. Translating it yields CASSLTRSFKNTGELFF.

The chain is built from TRBV3-1 (or the pseudogene TRBV3-2) and TRBJ1-2; possibly TRBD1 for D (6 bases). This CDR3 is built from 16 residues. The germline V and J ends were trimmed by 3 bases and 2 bases, with 16 bases remaining between them. Germline CDR1 is LGHDT and CDR2 is YNNKEL (reference sequence). The CDR3 DNA sequence: TGTGCCAGCAGCCACGCCTACACAGGGAAAAACTATGGCTACACCTTC. Protein product: CASSHAYTGKNYGYTF.

V and J are TRBV30 and TRBJ1-5; D uncertain. Trimming shortened V by 0 bases and J by 2 bases, and 5 bases separated the two germline ends. The CDR3 is made up of 13 amino acids. Germline V lookup: CDR1 GTSNPN, CDR2 SVGIG (reference sequence). In nucleotides, the CDR3 is TGTGCCTGGAGTGTAGAAGGCAATCAGCCCCAGCATTTT. Translating it yields CAWSVEGNQPQHF. The variable domain in full, completed from reference TRBV30 and TRBJ1-5, reads SQTIHQWPATLVQPVGSPLSLECTVEGTSNPNLYWYRQAAGRGLQLLFYSVGIGQISSEVPQNLSASRPQDRQFILSSKKLLLSDSGFYLCAWSVEGNQPQHFGDGTRLSIL.

This chain connects TRBV6-5 to TRBJ1-2; D unresolved. CDR1 MNHEY and CDR2 SVGAGI come from the germline V gene. Trimming left V 4 bases short and J 7 bases short, with 10 bases between. CDR3 length equals 12 residues. CDR3 residues: CASSLVELGYTF. CDR3 nucleotide sequence: TGTGCCAGCAGTTTGGTGGAGCTTGGCTACACCTTC.